This T cell receptor (beta chain) was sequenced for a study of radiation and T cells in renal cell carcinoma. Overall study: Nephrectomy followed 15 Gy stereotactic body radiation by 4 weeks.

The CDR3 loop spans 15 amino acids. Germline-derived CDR1 and CDR2 are LNHDA and SQIVND (reference sequence). V lost 3 bases and J lost 9; bases outside the gene matches: 9. In regard to this clone: Its specificity is unknown.

The time point is: baseline pretreatment blood. Specified treatment: 15 Gy SBRT to primary tumor, nephrectomy 4 weeks later. Repertoires were generated with immunoSEQ multiplex PCR, while TCRdb's copy carries only in-frame clones and drops some. Found here are about 150,000 clones, 88% of them singletons; the top ten hold around 4.1%. General observations from the study: In blood, top tumor clones expanded by 2 weeks, shrinking by 4. Baseline intratumoral clonotype presence is unknown without pretreatment biopsies.

The receptor's source is an older woman with renal cell carcinoma. V gene TRBV19 combines with J gene TRBJ2-1, with 9 positions matching TRBD1. The sequenced sample was blood, obtained from a patient whose treatment included radiotherapy and nephrectomy. In nucleotides, the CDR3 is TGTGCCAGTAGTATCTCCGGGACAGGGAGGATTGAGCAGTTCTTC. Its translation is CASSISGTGRIEQFF.